Detailed here is one T cell receptor (beta chain). Antigen unknown. Likely a read error: the CDR3 ends without its conserved phenylalanine or tryptophan. It is unclear where the CDR3 begins or ends on the DNA, so no DNA is shown, and the CDR3 is as TCRdb lists it. A single record per CDR3 protein comes from TCRdb applying MiXCR to the multiplex PCR reads. This table has approximately 140,000 distinct CDR3 sequences, approximately 32% appearing once. The data are from a study of breast tumors, draining lymph nodes, adjacent tissues. Overall study findings and caveats: Compared with basal-like, luminal-like tumors shared significantly more repertoire with nontumor tissue. Data fit most tumor T cells coming from lymph node, expanding in tumor. Tumor T cell lymph node origin was a supported hypothesis, not proven. Tumor repertoires ranked between lymph nodes and nontumor tissue in diversity, with V and J gene preferences.

Termini included, the CDR3 measures 17 amino acids. Germline assignment: CDR1 SGHRS and CDR2 YFSETQ. Axillary draining lymph nodes of breast cancer patients supplied the node samples. The genes are TRBV5-1 and TRBJ2-2; whether TRBD2, the table's D call, matches the DNA was not checked. The clonotype was recovered from a female donor with breast cancer. Some clones in this sample may be carry-over from other donors' samples. Sequencing used axillary lymph node tissue. The CDR3 here is CASSLMASGGNTGELMS.